This entry lists 7 T cell receptor beta chains sequenced from one sample in a study of control samples from healthy donors and cancer patients. Assay used: immunoSEQ multiplex PCR; TCRdb lists only in-frame clones, some missing. The repertoire holds roughly 81,000 clones, with 70% to 85% as singletons. Sample: PBMCs. The source of these receptors is a man between 60 and 75 years old with head and neck cancer.

On this clone itself: One junction end does not reproduce the germline sequence, and a read error may be involved. The chain carries TRBV12-3 or TRBV12-4 and TRBJ2-5, with no clear D. The CDR3 extends over 13 amino acids. In DNA form, the CDR3 reads TGTGCCAGCAAGCTAACGGTTCAAGAGGCCCAGTACTTC. Translation gives CASKLTVQEAQYF.

The CDR3 loop is CASSELGNTEAFF. The CDR3 DNA reads as TGTGCCAGCAGTGAACTCGGGAACACTGAAGCTTTCTTT. J is TRBJ1-1 and V is TRBV25-1; unclear D gene. This CDR3 comprises 13 residues. Germline CDR1 MGHDK, CDR2 SYGVNS. V was shortened by 2 bases and J by 1 base, with 5 bases between the two germline ends.

The chain carries TRBV7-9 and TRBJ1-2; weak D call: TRBD1 (6 bases). The CDR3 loop spans 14 amino acids. The ends were cut back, 6 bases at V and 6 bases at J, with 17 bases in the middle. Per germline, CDR1 SEHNR and CDR2 FQNEAQ (reference sequence). The CDR3 nucleotides read TGTGCCAGCAGTGAATTGGACAGACGAGATGGCTACACCTTC. As protein: CASSELDRRDGYTF.

V is TRBV10-1 and J is TRBJ2-3, with D possibly being TRBD1 (5 bases). The ends were cut back, 6 bases at V and 0 bases at J, with 16 bases in the middle. The CDR3 is 16 residues long. CDR1 and CDR2 from the germline V gene are WNHNN and SYGVQD (reference sequence). CDR3 amino acids: CASSRDSSESTDTQYF. CDR3 nucleotides: TGCGCCAGCAGCCGCGACAGTTCCGAGAGCACAGATACGCAGTATTTT.

The chain has TRBV5-1 and TRBJ1-2; D is undetermined. This CDR3 contains 17 residues. V lost 0 bases and J lost 2, with 17 bases in between. Germline assignment: CDR1 SGHRS and CDR2 YFSETQ. For the CDR3, the DNA is TGCGCCAGCAGCTTGGGCCCTGTGTACGAGACAAACTATGGCTACACCTTC. Encoded protein: CASSLGPVYETNYGYTF.

This rearrangement joins TRBV3-1 (or the pseudogene TRBV3-2) to TRBJ1-5, with TRBD1 as a possible D gene (6 bases). Trimming shortened V by 1 base and J by 4 bases, and 11 bases separated the two germline ends. The germline gives CDR1 LGHDT, CDR2 YNNKEL (reference sequence). The CDR3 consists of 15 residues. The CDR3 nucleotides read TGTGCCAGCAGCCAAGGCACAGGGCAGAATCAGCCCCAGCATTTT. This gives the protein CASSQGTGQNQPQHF.

J is TRBJ2-7 and V is TRBV7-2; maybe TRBD1 (5 bases). The CDR3 has 14 amino acids. V lost 5 bases to trimming and J lost 0 bases, with 11 bases between them. Germline loops: CDR1 SGHTA, CDR2 FQGNSA. CDR3 sequence reads: CASSARQSSYEQYF. CDR3 in DNA: TGTGCCAGCAGCGCGCGACAGAGCTCCTACGAGCAGTACTTC.